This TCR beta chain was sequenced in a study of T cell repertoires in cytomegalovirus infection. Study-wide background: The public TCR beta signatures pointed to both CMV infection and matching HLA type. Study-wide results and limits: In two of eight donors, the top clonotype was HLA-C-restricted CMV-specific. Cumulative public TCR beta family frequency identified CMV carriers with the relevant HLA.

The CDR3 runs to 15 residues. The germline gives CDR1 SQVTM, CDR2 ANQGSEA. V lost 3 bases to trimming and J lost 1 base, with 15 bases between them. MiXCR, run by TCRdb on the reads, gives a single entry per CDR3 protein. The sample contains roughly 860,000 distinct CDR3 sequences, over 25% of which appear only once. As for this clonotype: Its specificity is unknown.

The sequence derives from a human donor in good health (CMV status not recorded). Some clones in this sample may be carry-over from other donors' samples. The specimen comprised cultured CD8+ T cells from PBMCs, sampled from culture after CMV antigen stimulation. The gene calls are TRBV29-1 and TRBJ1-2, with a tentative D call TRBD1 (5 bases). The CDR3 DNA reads TGCAGCGTTGATTTACGGGGACGGAGTAACTATGGCTACACCTTC. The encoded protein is CSVDLRGRSNYGYTF. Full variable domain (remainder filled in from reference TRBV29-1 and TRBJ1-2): SAVISQKPSRDICQRGTSLTIQCQVDSQVTMMFWYRQQPGQSLTLIATANQGSEATYESGFVIDKFPISRPNLTFSTLTVSNMSPEDSSIYLCSVDLRGRSNYGYTFGSGTRLTVV.